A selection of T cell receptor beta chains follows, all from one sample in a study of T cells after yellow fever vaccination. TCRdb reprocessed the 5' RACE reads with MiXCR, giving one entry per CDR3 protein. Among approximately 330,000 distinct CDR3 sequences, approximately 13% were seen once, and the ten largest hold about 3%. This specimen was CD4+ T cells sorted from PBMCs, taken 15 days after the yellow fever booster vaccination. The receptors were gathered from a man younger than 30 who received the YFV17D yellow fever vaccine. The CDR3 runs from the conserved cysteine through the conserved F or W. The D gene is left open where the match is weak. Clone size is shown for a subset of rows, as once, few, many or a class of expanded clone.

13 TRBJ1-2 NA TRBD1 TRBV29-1 TGCAGCGTAAGCGGGGACAGCAATCCCGGCTACACCTTC CSVSGDSNPGYTF
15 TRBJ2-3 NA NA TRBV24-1 TGTGCCACCAGTGAGGGGACTTCTCCGTGGGATACGCAGTATTTT CATSEGTSPWDTQYF
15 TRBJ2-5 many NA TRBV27 TGTGCCAGCAGTTTATCGGGGGAGCATCAAGAGACCCAGTACTTC CASSLSGEHQETQYF
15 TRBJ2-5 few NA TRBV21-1 TGTGCCAGCAGCAAGGGTCGAGACAGAAAAGAGACCCAGTACTTC CASSKGRDRKETQYF
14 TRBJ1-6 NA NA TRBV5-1 TGCGCCAGCAGCTTGGGCTCCTATAATTCACCCCTCCACTTT CASSLGSYNSPLHF
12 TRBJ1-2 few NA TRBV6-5 TGTGCCAGCAGCGCCCTTGTAGGGGGCTACACCTTC CASSALVGGYTF
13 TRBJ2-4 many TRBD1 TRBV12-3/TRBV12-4 TGTGCCAGCAGCCAGACAGGGTTCAACATTCAGTACTTC CASSQTGFNIQYF
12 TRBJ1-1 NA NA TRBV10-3 TGTGCCATCGGAGAGAAGAACACTGAAGCTTTCTTT CAIGEKNTEAFF
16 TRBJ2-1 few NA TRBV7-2 TGTGCCAGCAGCTTAGTTAGCGGACGATGGGTTAATGAGCAGTTCTTC CASSLVSGRWVNEQFF
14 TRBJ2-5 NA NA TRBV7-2 TGTGCCAGCAGCTTGGGCCGGGGGATGGAGGCCCAGTACTTC CASSLGRGMEAQYF
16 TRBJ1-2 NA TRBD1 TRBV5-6 TGTGCCAGCAGCTGGCGACCGGGACAGATTAACTATGGCTACACCTTC CASSWRPGQINYGYTF
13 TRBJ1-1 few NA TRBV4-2 TGTGCCAGCAGCCCTCACCTGGCCGGGAGTCTTATCTTT CASSPHLAGSLIF
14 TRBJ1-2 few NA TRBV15 TGTGCCACCAGCACCATGCGGACAGACTATGGCTACACCTTC CATSTMRTDYGYTF
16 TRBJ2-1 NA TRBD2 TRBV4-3 TGCGCCAGCAGCCAAGATACGGGGGGGCGTGACAATGAGCAGTTCTTC CASSQDTGGRDNEQFF
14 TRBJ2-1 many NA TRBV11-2 TGTGCCAGCAGCTTGTCTGACTATCACAATGAGCAGTTCTTC CASSLSDYHNEQFF
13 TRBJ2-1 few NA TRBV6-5 TGTGCCAGCAACTCTCCGGGGGGCTATGAGCAGTTCTTC CASNSPGGYEQFF
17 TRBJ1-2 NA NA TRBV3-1 TGTGCCAGCAGCCAACGACGAGGGGCCGGGAGGGGATATGGCTACACCTTC CASSQRRGAGRGYGYTF
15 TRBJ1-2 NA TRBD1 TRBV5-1 TGCGCCAGCAGCCCAGGGGGGACAGCTCAATATGGCTACACCTTC CASSPGGTAQYGYTF
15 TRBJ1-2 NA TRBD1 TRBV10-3 TGTGCCATCAGGTCCGGGACAGGGGTTACCTATGGCTACACCTTC CAIRSGTGVTYGYTF
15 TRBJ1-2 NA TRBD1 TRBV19 TGTGCCAGTACCCCGTGGGACAGGGGGTCGTATGGCTACACCTTC CASTPWDRGSYGYTF
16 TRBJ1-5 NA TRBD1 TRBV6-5 TGTGCCAGCAGTTCCGACAGGGGGGCTAGCAATCAGCCCCAGCATTTT CASSSDRGASNQPQHF
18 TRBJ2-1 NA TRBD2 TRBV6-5 TGTGCCAGCAGTTACTCACAGCGGGGGGGTCTCTCCTACAATGAGCAGTTCTTC CASSYSQRGGLSYNEQFF
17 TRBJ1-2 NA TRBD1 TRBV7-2 TGTGCCAGCAGCGGGTGGACAGGGGGTATTCTGCTTGGGGGCTACACCTTC CASSGWTGGILLGGYTF
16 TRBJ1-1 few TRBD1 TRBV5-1 TGCGCCAGCAGCCCTATGACCGGGACAGTTAACACTGAAGCTTTCTTT CASSPMTGTVNTEAFF
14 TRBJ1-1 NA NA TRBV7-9 TGTGCCAGCAGCTTAGCTATGGCGAACACTGAAGCTTTCTTT CASSLAMANTEAFF
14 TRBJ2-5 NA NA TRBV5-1 TGCGCCAGCAGCTTGCATGGGGTCGGGGAGACCCAGTACTTC CASSLHGVGETQYF
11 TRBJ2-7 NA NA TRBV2 TGTGCCAGCAGTGAAGTCGACGAGCAGTACTTC CASSEVDEQYF
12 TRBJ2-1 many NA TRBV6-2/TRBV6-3 TGTGCCAGCAGTTCCTGGGCCAGCAAGCAGTTCTTC CASSSWASKQFF
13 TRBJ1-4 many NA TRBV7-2 TGTGCCAGCAGCTTGAATGGGGGTGAAAAACTGTTTTTT CASSLNGGEKLFF
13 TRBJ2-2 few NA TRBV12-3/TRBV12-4 TGTGCCAGCAGCGGTTCGAACACCGGGGAGCTGTTTTTT CASSGSNTGELFF
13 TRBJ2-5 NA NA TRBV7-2 TGTGCCAGCAGCTTGGACTACAACGAAGGCCAGTACTTC CASSLDYNEGQYF
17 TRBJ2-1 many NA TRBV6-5 TGTGCCAGCAGTTACGTTCGCTCCCCCGGACCCTACAATGAGCAGTTCTTC CASSYVRSPGPYNEQFF
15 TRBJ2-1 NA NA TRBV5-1 TGCGCCAGCAGCTTGGTGGGAGAACACTACAATGAGCAGTTCTTC CASSLVGEHYNEQFF
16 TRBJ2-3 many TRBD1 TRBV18 TGTGCCAGCTCACCATTCGACAGGGACCGACCAGATACGCAGTATTTT CASSPFDRDRPDTQYF
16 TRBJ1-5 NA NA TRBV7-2 TGTGCCAGCAGCTCGAGGGACACCTATAGCAATCAGCCCCAGCATTTT CASSSRDTYSNQPQHF
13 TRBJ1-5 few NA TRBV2 TGTGCCAGCAGTGTCATCGGGGATCAGCCCCAGCATTTT CASSVIGDQPQHF
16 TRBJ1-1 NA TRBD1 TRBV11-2 TGTGCCAGCAGCTTAAGTGACAGGGGTTTTAACACTGAAGCTTTCTTT CASSLSDRGFNTEAFF
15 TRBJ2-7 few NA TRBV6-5 TGTGCCAGCAGTCTGGCCCCGGGCAGCCAGTACGAGCAGTACTTC CASSLAPGSQYEQYF
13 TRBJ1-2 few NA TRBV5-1 TGCGCCAGCAGCTTTACCCCCCAGGGTGGCTACACCTTC CASSFTPQGGYTF
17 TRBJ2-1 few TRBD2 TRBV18 TGTGCCAGCTCACCACCCGGGACTAGCGGGCTGCGGAATGAGCAGTTCTTC CASSPPGTSGLRNEQFF
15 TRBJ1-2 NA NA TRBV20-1 TGCAGTGCTAGAGTTTTCCTTAGCGGAGACTATGGCTACACCTTC CSARVFLSGDYGYTF
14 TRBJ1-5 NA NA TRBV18 TGTGCCAGCTCACCGAACCAGGCTTATCAGCCCCAGCATTTT CASSPNQAYQPQHF
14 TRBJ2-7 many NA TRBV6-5 TGTGCCAGCAGTTATTCCCTGGGCCCCTACGAGCAGTACTTC CASSYSLGPYEQYF
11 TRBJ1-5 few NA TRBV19 TGTGCCAGTAGCCGGGGTCAGCCCCAGCATTTT CASSRGQPQHF
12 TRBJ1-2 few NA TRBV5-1 TGCGCCAGCAGCTTGGGACTACTTGGCTACACCTTC CASSLGLLGYTF
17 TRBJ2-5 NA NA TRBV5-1 TGCGCCAGCAGCCCACTACGGGGGTCAGACTCCCAAGAGACCCAGTACTTC CASSPLRGSDSQETQYF
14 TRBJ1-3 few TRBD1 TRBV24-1 TGTGCCACCAGCACCGGGACAGCCGGAAACACCATATATTTT CATSTGTAGNTIYF
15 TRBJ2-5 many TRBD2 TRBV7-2 TGTGCCAGCATCCGAGGCCGCGGGGGGGGAGAGACCCAGTACTTC CASIRGRGGGETQYF
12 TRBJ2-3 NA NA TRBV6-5 TGTGCCAGCAGACATAGCACAGATACGCAGTATTTT CASRHSTDTQYF
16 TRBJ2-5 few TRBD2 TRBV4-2 TGTGCCAGCAGCCTGATAGCGGGGGGATCCAAAGAGACCCAGTACTTC CASSLIAGGSKETQYF